This TCR beta chain was documented in a study of T cells in Graves' hyperthyroidism and ophthalmopathy. Germline assignment: CDR1 DFQATT and CDR2 SNEGSKA (reference sequence). CDR3 length: 11 residues. The V end lost 8 bases, the J end lost 6 bases, and 11 bases lay between the germline ends. The count of this clonotype is one. Authors of the study amplified TCR beta CDR3 regions from RNA transcripts. The HTBI primer set drove a first-round RT-PCR of the TCR CDR3. From the multiplex PCR reads, TCRdb called clonotypes with MiXCR, one entry per CDR3 protein. This table holds roughly 100,000 distinct CDR3 sequences, about half found once. Over 18 months, lack of ophthalmopathy progression marked Graves' hyperthyroidism as stable. PBMCs came from about 10 ml fresh peripheral blood.

The chain employs TRBV20-1 and TRBJ1-5, with D perhaps TRBD1 (6 bases). The TCR originated in a woman aged 40-49 years with Graves' hyperthyroidism. Sample: blood. The CDR3 is CSFEGGQPQHF. As DNA, the CDR3 is TGCAGTTTTGAGGGGGGTCAGCCCCAGCATTTT.